The TCR beta chain under discussion was sequenced for a study of shared clonotypes between healthy human individuals (dated by TCRdb to the early 2020s). Regarding the study in general: A few men and two women, aged 18 to 49 years, made up the cohort. For each donor, three plates each were used for CD4 naive and CD4 memory, two plates were used for CD8 naive, and one plate was used for CD8 memory. The study deeply sequenced blood TCR repertoires of five healthy adults to estimate repertoire size and the extent of clonotype sharing between individuals. Different laboratories and diverse techniques were used to prepare libraries and sequence TCR repertoires, to increase sequencing depth and limit assay-specific biases. Leukapheresis yielded between about 0.8 and 8.9 billion PBMCs per donor. What the work shows at the level of the full study, not this receptor alone: The genetic and exposure-history diversity represented was limited by the small number of donors. Only blood was sampled, and tissue TCR repertoires likely differ from those in blood. Larger estimated clonotype richness was generally found for naive subsets than for memory subsets. Pairwise subsampling led to the expectation that sequencing depth would affect the degree of clonotype sharing among donors. Incomplete sequencing was indicated by rarefaction of sorted-subset datasets, despite the large sequencing depth. Approximately 4.8% of naive CD4, more than 3% of naive CD8, about 2.4% of memory CD4, and over 0.35% of memory CD8 clonotypes were shared across a handful of donors. Compared with non-shared clonotypes, clonotypes shared by all four sorted-subset donors had higher generation probabilities.

Using the deep immunoSEQ assay, TCR CDR3 regions were amplified from genomic DNA by multiplex PCR. Extracted genomic DNA from each cell subset was distributed evenly across all wells of several immunoSEQ 96-well plates, and each plate was treated as a replicate. For sorted subsets, roughly 200 ng genomic DNA, equal to tens of thousands of T cell genomes, was loaded into each replicate PCR. Purified libraries were quantified with a Qubit 3.0 fluorometer, sized on a Bioanalyzer 2100, and re-quantified with the KAPA Library Quantification kit. Every immunoSEQ 96-well plate was sequenced on a separate single-read 150-cycle Illumina NextSeq 550 flow cell. Per the source publication's procedure: The immunoSEQ output contained only junctional sequences without quality scores, so filtering could not match that applied to full-length reads. To assign V/J genes and CDR3, sequences were annotated against IMGT germline references using PyIR, a Python wrapper for IgBLAST v1.9. Any read was removed if the V/J assignment was weak (E-value above 1e-6), the CDR3 was missing, or the read contained stop codons, out-of-frame junctions, or ambiguous translated residues. V3J clonotypes were defined as sequences sharing an identical inferred V gene, J gene, and CDR3 amino acid sequence. To compute the percentage overlap between repertoires, the number of shared unique clonotypes was divided by the size of the smaller repertoire. Repertoire richness was assessed with RTK rarefaction, the Chao1 estimator, and Recon v2.1 estimates of unobserved clonotypes. Generation probabilities were computed with OLGA for all TCRbeta clonotypes obtained by the gDNA method from a handful of donors. The table comes from immuneACCESS by way of TCRdb, which keeps in-frame sequences with V and J called. Part of the clones is missing from these tables; in studies checked, under half for an unresolved V gene and the rest for unknown reasons. V, J and clone size reflect that table, while D and trimming were determined from the DNA. In all, the sample holds a few hundred thousand clones, and about 97% of those were seen once. The ten largest clones add up to 0.045% to 0.06% of the sample.

CDR1 and CDR2, looked up from the germline V gene, are SQVTM and ANQGSEA. Counted from cysteine to phenylalanine, this CDR3 has 13 amino acids. Only CDR3 DNA remains: 39 bases, in frame from the first base. Relative to germline, V is 2 bases shorter and J is 0 bases shorter, with 6 bases between their ends. This clone was seen just once. There is no known antigen for this receptor. Qualities for individual bases were not recorded, and no much larger clone is one base off. The donors were healthy, HIV-negative adults who had no recently reported acute infections or vaccinations. Every donor was a Caucasian adult living in Nashville, Tennessee, USA. CD4+ T cells were enriched through magnetic negative selection, after which naive cells were positively selected on CD45RA and the remaining negative fraction served as the memory subset. After blood collection by leukapheresis, PBMCs were isolated using Ficoll-Histopaque density gradient centrifugation and then cryopreserved in the vapor phase of liquid nitrogen. Purity and quantity of every magnetically sorted T cell population were checked by analytical flow cytometry. Each sorted fraction had its genomic DNA isolated and then quantified by UV absorbance on a Nanodrop 2000c.

The chain is assembled from TRBV29-1 and TRBJ2-3, with the D gene call left open. The sequenced material came from naive CD4+ T cells sorted from blood. The cell subset or site label, read with the paper, signifies: CD45RA+ positively selected. The receptor's source is a woman younger than 45 in good health. The DNA sequence is given as TGCAGCGTTGAACCCGCTAGCACAGATACGCAGTATTTT. This gives the protein CSVEPASTDTQYF.